Each of the 20 T cell receptor beta chains below was sequenced from the same sample in a study of beta chain features in type 1 diabetes. All of the isolated RNA was reverse transcribed, so expressed TCRB transcripts were sequenced. TCRdb's copy holds only in-frame clones and misses some; the assay was immunoSEQ multiplex PCR. The profile shows about 260,000 clones, around 21% of them singletons. The antigens these receptors bind are not known. General study findings and limits: TCRB CDR3 length was moderately but significantly reduced in all four CD4+ subsets of Type 1 diabetes patients.

Sequencing was done on a sample of naive CD4+ T cells from blood. The receptor source for this set is a woman aged 40 to 50 with type 1 diabetes.

Only a few counts were recorded for this clone. This rearrangement joins TRBV2 to TRBJ2-6; 8 bases match TRBD2. V lost 6 bases and J lost 3; bases outside the gene matches: 13. Germline V gene data show CDR1 as SNHLY and CDR2 as FYNNEI. This CDR3 region has 18 residues. CDR3 nucleotide sequence: TGTGCCAGCAGGCACAACTTAGCGGGAAGGAGTGGGGCCAACGTCCTGACTTTC. Its translation: CASRHNLAGRSGANVLTF. Full variable domain (rest looked up from reference TRBV2 and TRBJ2-6): EPEVTQTPSHQVTQMGQEVILRCVPISNHLYFYWYRQILGQKVEFLVSFYNNEISEKSEIFDDQFSVERPDGSNFTLKIRSTKLEDSAMYFCASRHNLAGRSGANVLTFGAGSRLTVL.

This clone was found a few times. The chain links TRBV19 to TRBJ2-1, with TRBD2 matching over 8 bases. Germline values: CDR1 LNHDA, CDR2 SQIVND (reference sequence). V was pared by 4 bases and J by 7 bases, with 6 bases of the junction left unmatched. There are 14 residues in the CDR3. CDR3 region: CASSTRTSSNEQFF. The DNA for the CDR3 is TGTGCCAGTAGTACCAGGACTAGCTCTAATGAGCAGTTCTTC.

The chain couples TRBV28 to TRBJ2-7; D is perhaps TRBD1 (5 bases). The V end was cut by 3 bases, the J end by 3 bases, with 9 bases between. The CDR3 totals 13 residues. The germline gives CDR1 MDHEN, CDR2 SYDVKM. Here the CDR3 reads CASSLAGNYEQYF. CDR3 sequence (DNA): TGTGCCAGCAGTTTGGCAGGGAACTACGAGCAGTACTTC.

The CDR3 DNA reads TGTGCCAGCAGCCGATCATCAAGATACACCTACGAGCAGTACTTC. Amino acids: CASSRSSRYTYEQYF. The chain employs TRBV28 and TRBJ2-7; D gene ambiguous. The V end lost 6 bases, the J end lost 2 bases, and 17 bases lay between the germline ends. The CDR3 covers 15 residues. The V gene's germline CDR1 is MDHEN and CDR2 SYDVKM.

This clone was seen only a few times. The rearrangement links TRBV5-4 to TRBJ2-1; D is possibly TRBD1 (7 bases). Germline CDR1 and CDR2: SGHNT and YYREEE (reference sequence). This CDR3 spans 14 amino acids. V lost 4 bases to trimming and J lost 4 bases, with 12 bases between them. For the CDR3, the DNA is TGTGCCAGCAGCGCGGGACAGCCTTACAATGAGCAGTTCTTC. The encoded protein is CASSAGQPYNEQFF.

The chain combines TRBV7-9 with TRBJ1-1, with D perhaps TRBD1 (5 bases). This CDR3 region has 11 residues. V lost 8 bases to trimming and J lost 1 base, with 5 bases between them. Germline CDR1 SEHNR, CDR2 FQNEAQ (reference sequence). The CDR3 sequence: CASQGNTEAFF. The CDR3 DNA is TGTGCCAGCCAGGGGAACACTGAAGCTTTCTTT.

The chain carries TRBV28 and TRBJ2-7, with 7 positions matching TRBD1. V lost 7 bases, J lost 5 bases, and 11 bases stayed unmatched. The CDR3 loop spans 14 amino acids. Germline CDR1 reads MDHEN; CDR2 reads SYDVKM. The CDR3 nucleotides read TGTGCCAGCACCGACTACAGGGGAAGGAACGAGCAGTACTTC. It codes for CASTDYRGRNEQYF.

The J gene is TRBJ1-5, the V gene TRBV5-6; 7 positions agree with TRBD1. This CDR3 has 15 amino acids. Germline-derived CDR1 and CDR2 are SGHDT and YYEEEE. J was trimmed by 7 bases and V by 1 base; bases with no gene match: 8. CDR3 region: CASSLFNRGRQPQHF. DNA of the CDR3: TGTGCCAGCAGCTTGTTTAACAGGGGAAGACAGCCCCAGCATTTT.

J is TRBJ2-7 and V is TRBV9; the match to TRBD1 covers 7 bases. V shed 3 bases and J 6 bases; nucleotides not matched to a gene: 9. The germline gives CDR1 SGDLS, CDR2 YYNGEE. The length of the CDR3 is 14 residues. This chain's CDR3 is CASSEGQSLGEQYF. For the CDR3, the DNA is TGTGCCAGCAGCGAGGGACAGAGCCTAGGCGAGCAGTACTTC.

Only a few counts were recorded for this clone. The rearrangement uses TRBV5-4 and TRBJ2-5; 8 bases fit TRBD1. V shed 4 bases and J 4 bases; nucleotides not matched to a gene: 12. CDR3 length: 16 amino acids. Germline values: CDR1 SGHNT, CDR2 YYREEE (reference sequence). CDR3 protein: CASSLSGTGLRETQYF. The CDR3 DNA reads TGTGCCAGCAGCCTTTCTGGGACAGGACTGAGAGAGACCCAGTACTTC.

The CDR3 DNA follows: TGTGCCAGCAGTTACTCGAGTCTTAAGAACACTGAAGCTTTCTTT. Its translation is CASSYSSLKNTEAFF. The rearrangement links TRBV6-5 to TRBJ1-1; D unclear. The CDR3 has 15 residues. V dropped 0 bases and J dropped 1 base, with 9 bases sitting between them. CDR1 is MNHEY, CDR2 SVGAGI, per germline.

This chain joins TRBV9 and TRBJ1-2; D is unresolved. Germline values: CDR1 SGDLS, CDR2 YYNGEE. This CDR3 region has 12 residues. The V end was cut by 0 bases, the J end by 4 bases, with 4 bases between. CDR3 nucleotide sequence: TGTGCCAGCAGCGTAGTAGCCTATGGCTACACCTTC. Translating gives CASSVVAYGYTF.

The chain employs TRBV9 and TRBJ2-2; 8 bases map to TRBD2. V was pared by 4 bases and J by 1 base, with 6 bases of the junction left unmatched. The CDR3 runs 16 residues. The germline gives CDR1 SGDLS, CDR2 YYNGEE. In nucleotides, the CDR3 is TGTGCCAGCAGCCCCCGGGGGGGCCGGAACACCGGGGAGCTGTTTTTT. It translates to CASSPRGGRNTGELFF.

The chain's CDR3 is CASSLTSVGTGELFF. DNA for the CDR3: TGCGCCAGCAGCCTAACTAGCGTTGGCACCGGGGAGCTGTTTTTT. The chain joins TRBV5-1 to TRBJ2-2; the match to TRBD2 covers 7 bases. The germline V gene encodes CDR1 SGHRS and CDR2 YFSETQ. With V trimmed by 4 bases and J by 4 bases, 7 bases remained unmatched. The CDR3 totals 15 residues.

This clone occurred a few times. The J gene is TRBJ2-1, the V gene TRBV18, with 8 nucleotides matching TRBD1. The CDR3 is 15 amino acids. V gave up 3 bases and J gave up 6 bases; unmatched junction bases: 7. CDR1 and CDR2 (germline): KGHSH, LQKENI. Written as DNA, the CDR3 is TGTGCCAGCTCACCGTCGGGACAGGCGATCAATGAGCAGTTCTTC. It is translated as CASSPSGQAINEQFF.

This clone was detected a few times. The V and J genes are TRBV30 and TRBJ1-1, with D unresolved. The germline V gene has CDR1 GTSNPN and CDR2 SVGIG (reference sequence). With 3 bases removed from V and 3 bases from J, the gap between germline ends came to 8 bases. This CDR3 comprises 12 residues. In DNA form, the CDR3 reads TGTGCCTGGAGACAGCCATACACTGAAGCTTTCTTT. Its protein product is CAWRQPYTEAFF. The complete variable domain, with remaining parts taken from reference TRBV30 and TRBJ1-1, reads SQTIHQWPATLVQPVGSPLSLECTVEGTSNPNLYWYRQAAGRGLQLLFYSVGIGQISSEVPQNLSASRPQDRQFILSSKKLLLSDSGFYLCAWRQPYTEAFFGQGTRLTVV.

J is TRBJ2-6 and V is TRBV15, with a weak D call TRBD1 (5 bases). The ends were cut back, 5 bases at V and 6 bases at J, with 17 bases in the middle. The CDR3 length is 16 residues. Germline V gene sequence: CDR1 LNHNV, CDR2 YYDKDF (reference sequence). CDR3 DNA sequence: TGTGCCACCAGCGCTCGGACGGGCGGACAGGCCAACGTCCTGACTTTC. It translates to CATSARTGGQANVLTF. Full variable domain (rest looked up from reference TRBV15 and TRBJ2-6): DAMVIQNPRYQVTQFGKPVTLSCSQTLNHNVMYWYQQKSSQAPKLLFHYYDKDFNNEADTPDNFQSRRPNTSFCFLDIRSPGLGDTAMYLCATSARTGGQANVLTFGAGSRLTVL.

This clone has only a few counts. V usage is TRBV7-9 and J usage is TRBJ2-5; 10 bases are a match to TRBD1. With V trimmed by 5 bases and J by 1 base, 4 bases remained unmatched. CDR3 length equals 15 residues. The germline V gene has CDR1 SEHNR and CDR2 FQNEAQ (reference sequence). This CDR3 reads CASSPGQGVQETQYF. The CDR3 nucleotides are TGTGCCAGCAGCCCCGGACAGGGGGTCCAAGAGACCCAGTACTTC.

V gene TRBV15 combines with J gene TRBJ1-5, with 10 nucleotides matching TRBD1. This CDR3 has 16 amino acids. Looked up from germline, CDR1 is LNHNV and CDR2 is YYDKDF (reference sequence). V lost 5 bases, J lost 7 bases, and 11 bases stayed unmatched. The CDR3 protein is CATSQKVGQGNQPQHF. The CDR3 coding sequence is TGTGCCACCAGCCAAAAGGTGGGACAGGGGAACCAGCCCCAGCATTTT.

The chain joins TRBV9 to TRBJ2-1; the D is unclear. The CDR3 spans 11 residues. From germline, CDR1 is SGDLS and CDR2 YYNGEE. V dropped 4 bases and J dropped 16 bases, with 15 bases sitting between them. CDR3 region: CASSLGNQIFF. For the CDR3, the DNA is TGTGCCAGCAGCCTAGGTAACCAGATCTTCTTC.